This T cell receptor (beta chain) was observed in a study of blood T cell repertoires in COVID-19. The repertoire was sequenced with immunoSEQ multiplex PCR; TCRdb's copy has only in-frame clones and lacks some. Here the sample spans some 230,000 clones, around 83% being singletons. This CDR3 has 13 residues. The V end was cut by 11 bases, the J end by 3 bases, with 13 bases between. In germline, CDR1 is KGHDR, CDR2 SFDVKD. The clonotype was recovered from a woman in her 50s with acute or convalescent COVID-19. The sequenced sample consisted of peripheral blood. The rearrangement uses TRBV24-1 and TRBJ2-1, with D maybe TRBD1 (5 bases). The CDR3 is CARPQGNYNEQFF. In DNA, the CDR3 is TGTGCCAGGCCCCAGGGCAACTACAATGAGCAGTTCTTC.